This TCR beta chain was retrieved from a study of T cell responses to AZD1222 COVID-19 vaccine (TCRdb year 2021). About the investigation overall: TCR sequencing was performed for about 240 trial participants, of whom around 200 were given two doses of AZD1222 and around 26 were given two doses of MenACWY control vaccine. Trial participants were enrolled by age into 18-55, 56-69 and 70-plus year subgroups, with 148, 28 and 57 TCR-sequenced participants respectively.

Cut back by 5 bases and 2 bases, the V and J ends lie 16 bases apart. CDR1 MNHEY and CDR2 SMNVEV were looked up in the germline V gene (reference sequence). Including the terminal cysteine and phenylalanine, the CDR3 comprises 15 residues. Only the CDR3 DNA stays, 45 bases, in frame from base 1. The CDR3 regions of human TCRbeta chains were subjected to immunosequencing. On the study's bioinformatics: TCRs in the repertoires were compared against a reference library of SARS-CoV-2-specific TCRs that had been generated with the MIRA antigen-specificity platform. Breadth was defined as the fraction of unique TCRs that were SARS-CoV-2-associated. Depth was defined as the fraction of total T cells that were SARS-CoV-2-associated. Using the MIRA data, each spike-specific TCR was mapped to the spike region that the TCR reacts to and placed in a CD4 or CD8 class. Log10-transformed breadth and depth values were compared by one-way ANOVA with Sidak's multiple comparisons tests. TCRdb provides this immuneACCESS table in a form limited to in-frame rearrangements. Some clones are lacking; in checked studies, under half of them reflect an unresolved V gene, and why the rest are absent is not known. The DNA was the basis for D and trimming; V, J and clone size are from that table. In all, the sample holds about 190,000 clones, and around 87% of those were seen once. The top ten clones comprise approximately 2.7% of the sample.

This clone was recorded a few times. The clone's antigen remains unknown. The input lacks base qualities; no much larger clone sits a single base away. What the authors observed across the whole study: Reportedly, close to half of the unique spike-specific TCRs recognized epitopes lying outside the regions that are mutated in the B.1.351 and B.1.1.7 variants. Participants were mostly white British, with more females than males. The authors suggested clonal diversity may have been underestimated. Conclusions about previously exposed vaccinees are limited because only a handful of AZD1222 recipients were SARS-CoV-2 seropositive at baseline. After two AZD1222 doses, spike-specific TCR breadth and depth were significantly higher than at day 0 and than in MenACWY recipients. In the small 56-69-year group, the increase in depth fell short of significance, most likely because of low power. The whole spike protein was spanned by vaccine-associated CD4 TCRs, and dominant responses were seen in regions 160-218 and 743-854. Because no day 14 peak-response samples were available, repertoires were characterized only after the peak T cell response.

The meaning of the sample's time point label: baseline before first vaccination. This specimen's treatment or condition label, interpreted: meningococcal conjugate vaccine given as trial control. Samples from vaccinated people were obtained from the UK trials COV001 and COV002, which included a single-blind randomized controlled phase 2/3 trial of AZD1222 (ChAdOx1 nCoV-19) in healthy adults. For TCRbeta chain sequencing, PBMC samples from trial participants were taken at day 0 and at day 28 after the second dose. The receptor's source is an adult in good health. The chain is made from TRBV27 and TRBJ2-7; the best D guess is TRBD2, with 6 bases matching. Specimen: peripheral blood, collected on day 0 of MenACWY control vaccination. The base sequence is TGTGCCAGCAGTATCACTCGGGAGCAGACCTACGAGCAGTACTTC. Translated, this is CASSITREQTYEQYF.